A selection of T cell receptor beta chains follows, all from one sample in a study of blood T cell repertoires in COVID-19. TCRdb's table, derived via immunoSEQ multiplex PCR, lists solely in-frame clones and lacks some. The profile shows hundreds of thousands of clones, over 75% of them singletons. The sequencing input was peripheral blood. All receptors derive from a human donor in a cohort sampled during active COVID-19. Each CDR3 is given with its conserved first and last residue. D genes are given only for firm matches. Some rows mark clone size as missing; the rest say once, few, many or name a class of expanded clone.

.	TRBV30	12	TRBJ2-1	.	CAWTFRAGEQFF	TGTGCCTGGACCTTCCGGGCGGGTGAGCAGTTCTTC
.	TRBV5-6	14	TRBJ2-1	TRBD1	CASSLAAWDRGQFF	TGTGCCAGCAGCTTGGCCGCTTGGGACAGGGGGCAGTTCTTC
few	TRBV5-4	15	TRBJ2-2	.	CASSLQGRDTGELFF	TGTGCCAGCAGCTTACAGGGAAGAGACACCGGGGAGCTGTTTTTT
.	TRBV30	15	TRBJ2-7	TRBD2	CAWSPHAGGFYEQYF	TGTGCCTGGAGTCCCCACGCGGGGGGGTTCTACGAGCAGTACTTC
once	TRBV6-5	14	TRBJ2-2	.	CARRDGGRTGELFF	TGTGCCAGGAGAGACGGGGGACGAACCGGGGAGCTGTTTTTT
.	TRBV19	21	TRBJ2-5	.	CASALTGPATQGRSNRETQYF	TGTGCCAGCGCCTTAACGGGGCCTGCCACACAGGGTAGGTCGAACCGAGAGACCCAGTACTTC
.	TRBV3-1/TRBV3-2	15	TRBJ1-2	.	CASSQEGVSTYGYTF	TGTGCCAGCAGCCAAGAGGGCGTCTCAACCTATGGCTACACCTTC
once	TRBV7-9	14	TRBJ2-5	.	CASSLALGTGTQYF	TGTGCCAGCAGCTTAGCGCTAGGAACTGGGACCCAGTACTTC
.	TRBV9	16	TRBJ2-1	TRBD2	CASSTRRLAGINEQFF	TGTGCCAGCAGCACCCGGAGACTAGCGGGGATTAATGAGCAGTTCTTC
.	TRBV29-1	14	TRBJ2-1	.	CSVQGGPTYNEQFF	TGCAGCGTCCAGGGGGGCCCTACATACAATGAGCAGTTCTTC
.	TRBV2	13	TRBJ1-4	TRBD1	CASSVRDREKLFF	TGTGCCAGCAGTGTTCGGGACAGGGAAAAACTGTTTTTT
.	TRBV10-3	13	TRBJ2-7	.	CAITGTTDHEQYF	TGTGCCATCACAGGAACGACCGATCACGAGCAGTACTTC
.	TRBV5-1	21	TRBJ2-1	TRBD2	CASSLEKEDGLAGVVGNEQFF	TGCGCCAGCAGCTTGGAAAAGGAGGATGGTCTAGCGGGAGTAGTGGGGAATGAGCAGTTCTTC
.	TRBV9	15	TRBJ1-1	.	CASSVGGSLNTEAFF	TGTGCCAGCAGCGTAGGGGGCAGCTTGAACACTGAAGCTTTCTTT
.	TRBV6-5	15	TRBJ1-2	.	CASSDAGNTNYGYTF	TGTGCCAGCAGCGATGCCGGGAATACCAACTATGGCTACACCTTC
.	TRBV19	15	TRBJ1-4	.	CASSVTGSGNEKLFF	TGTGCCAGTAGTGTTACAGGGTCGGGAAATGAAAAACTGTTTTTT
.	TRBV13	15	TRBJ2-7	TRBD1	CASSLGLGQGYEQYF	TGTGCCAGCAGCTTAGGCCTAGGACAGGGTTACGAGCAGTACTTC
few	TRBV27	16	TRBJ1-6	TRBD1	CASSLRDRGSKSPLHF	TGTGCCAGCAGTTTACGGGACAGGGGCTCAAAATCACCCCTCCACTTT
.	TRBV9	15	TRBJ2-3	TRBD2	CASSVLAGGRDTQYF	TGTGCCAGCAGCGTACTAGCGGGAGGGAGAGATACGCAGTATTTT
few	TRBV3-1/TRBV3-2	15	TRBJ2-7	TRBD2	CASSSFGGRHYEQYF	TGTGCCAGCAGCTCCTTTGGCGGGAGGCACTACGAGCAGTACTTC
few	TRBV28	12	TRBJ1-5	.	CASSLGHQPQHF	TGTGCCAGCAGTTTGGGGCATCAGCCCCAGCATTTT
once	TRBV19	13	TRBJ1-6	.	CASTAGINSPLHF	TGTGCCAGTACGGCGGGAATCAATTCACCCCTCCACTTT
.	TRBV28	14	TRBJ2-7	.	CASTPPSPVYEQYF	TGTGCCAGCACCCCCCCCTCCCCAGTGTACGAGCAGTACTTC
.	TRBV5-3	17	TRBJ2-3	.	CARISTWERGNTDTQYF	TGTGCCAGAATTTCCACCTGGGAGAGAGGAAACACAGATACGCAGTATTTT
.	TRBV11-2	15	TRBJ1-5	.	CASSSVRGSNQPQHF	TGTGCCAGCAGCTCAGTTCGAGGTAGCAATCAGCCCCAGCATTTT
.	TRBV6-5	13	TRBJ2-5	.	CASSEILQETQYF	TGTGCCAGTAGCGAGATTTTACAAGAGACCCAGTACTTC
.	TRBV6-1	14	TRBJ2-1	TRBD1	CASSERQGKNEQFF	TGTGCCAGCAGTGAAAGACAGGGTAAGAATGAGCAGTTCTTC
.	TRBV9	16	TRBJ2-1	.	CASSVSPQGGDNEQFF	TGTGCCAGCAGCGTATCCCCCCAGGGGGGTGACAATGAGCAGTTCTTC
once	TRBV12-3/TRBV12-4	13	TRBJ1-1	.	CASSATANTEAFF	TGTGCCAGCAGTGCGACAGCGAACACTGAAGCTTTCTTT
.	TRBV12-3/TRBV12-4	13	TRBJ2-7	.	CASSLVASGEQYF	TGTGCCAGCAGTTTAGTGGCTAGTGGCGAGCAGTACTTC
.	TRBV9	12	TRBJ2-2	.	CASSRYFGELFF	TGTGCCAGCAGCCGCTACTTTGGGGAGCTGTTTTTT
.	TRBV5-1	14	TRBJ1-5	TRBD1	CASSFGQGEQPQHF	TGCGCCAGCAGCTTTGGACAGGGTGAACAGCCCCAGCATTTT
.	TRBV7-8	15	TRBJ2-7	TRBD1	CASSLREGARGEQYF	TGTGCCAGCAGCTTAAGAGAGGGGGCGCGAGGAGAGCAGTACTTC
.	TRBV19	18	TRBJ1-1	.	CASSIDLETNIMNTEAFF	TGTGCCAGTAGTATAGATCTCGAAACAAATATAATGAACACTGAAGCTTTCTTT
.	TRBV27	14	TRBJ1-4	.	CASSSYATNEKLFF	TGTGCCAGCAGTTCCTATGCAACTAATGAAAAACTGTTTTTT
.	TRBV19	15	TRBJ2-2	TRBD1	CASSTGTGGTGELFF	TGTGCCAGTAGTACCGGGACAGGGGGCACCGGGGAGCTGTTTTTT
.	TRBV24-1	12	TRBJ2-1	.	CATSEASDEQFF	TGTGCCACCAGTGAGGCTAGCGATGAGCAGTTCTTC
.	TRBV5-1	16	TRBJ2-1	TRBD1	CASSPRTGETYNEQFF	TGCGCCAGCAGCCCCAGGACAGGGGAGACCTACAATGAGCAGTTCTTC
.	TRBV27	15	TRBJ2-7	.	CASSLYGLSSYEQYF	TGTGCCAGCAGTTTATACGGACTGAGCTCCTACGAGCAGTACTTC
once	TRBV3-1/TRBV3-2	14	TRBJ2-2	.	CASSQAGWTGELFF	TGTGCCAGCAGCCAAGCAGGTTGGACCGGGGAGCTGTTTTTT
.	TRBV18	14	TRBJ2-1	TRBD1	CASSPGTVGNEQFF	TGTGCCAGCTCACCCGGGACAGTAGGTAATGAGCAGTTCTTC
.	TRBV9	14	TRBJ2-7	TRBD1	CASSVGTGAYEQYF	TGTGCCAGCAGCGTAGGGACAGGGGCCTACGAGCAGTACTTC
few	TRBV10-1	15	TRBJ2-2	.	CASSEVGVRTGELFF	TGCGCCAGCAGTGAAGTGGGAGTACGCACCGGGGAGCTGTTTTTT
.	TRBV5-1	14	TRBJ1-4	TRBD1	CASSSGQNNEKLFF	TGCGCCAGCAGCTCGGGACAGAATAATGAAAAACTGTTTTTT
once	TRBV2	15	TRBJ1-5	.	CASSEGRVSNQPQHF	TGTGCCAGCAGTGAAGGGAGGGTTAGCAATCAGCCCCAGCATTTT
.	TRBV9	16	TRBJ2-1	.	CASSNSLTSSYNEQFF	TGTGCCAGCAGCAATTCCTTAACCAGCTCCTACAATGAGCAGTTCTTC
.	TRBV21-1	19	TRBJ1-5	.	CASSPYSAFHSLSNQPQHF	TGTGCCAGCAGCCCATATTCCGCTTTCCACAGCCTTAGCAATCAGCCCCAGCATTTT
.	TRBV7-9	14	TRBJ1-2	.	CASGRPQGSYGYTF	TGTGCCAGCGGCCGACCGCAGGGGAGCTATGGCTACACCTTC
.	TRBV11-1	14	TRBJ1-2	.	CASSLSTGPEGYTF	TGTGCCAGCAGCCTCTCAACAGGTCCCGAAGGCTACACCTTC
.	TRBV24-1	13	TRBJ2-7	TRBD2	CATSALAGGQQYF	TGTGCCACCAGTGCACTAGCGGGAGGTCAGCAGTACTTC
.	TRBV27	16	TRBJ2-7	.	CASSNRPGLSLLEQYF	TGTGCCAGCAGCAATCGACCGGGACTTTCCCTTCTCGAGCAGTACTTC